One and the same sample provided the 6 T cell receptor beta chains below, sequenced in a study of blood T cell repertoires in COVID-19. Using immunoSEQ multiplex PCR, the repertoire was profiled, and TCRdb retains in-frame clones only, with some absent. The data hold about 200,000 clones, with around four fifths observed a single time. Source material: peripheral blood. The source of these receptors is a man aged 55 to 70 with COVID-19, enrolled during active disease.

The chain uses TRBV5-8 and TRBJ1-5; D ambiguous. Germline-derived CDR1 and CDR2 are SGHTS and YDEGEE. V was shortened by 2 bases and J by 2 bases, with 11 bases between the two germline ends. The CDR3 is 15 residues long. CDR3 DNA sequence: TGTGCCAGCAGCTTCGAACAGACCCGCAATCAGCCCCAGCATTTT. Protein sequence: CASSFEQTRNQPQHF.

In the case of this clone: With a much larger clone just one base away, this may be a read error. This chain connects TRBV6-2 or TRBV6-3 to TRBJ1-1; D may be TRBD1 (5 bases). The CDR3 contains 13 residues. Germline CDR1 and CDR2: MNHEY and SVGEGT. The ends were cut back, 6 bases at V and 1 base at J, with 9 bases in the middle. The CDR3 reads CASSLTENTEAFF. As DNA, the CDR3 is TGTGCCAGCAGCCTGACAGAGAACACTGAAGCTTTCTTT.

This chain links TRBV28 with TRBJ2-1, with TRBD2 matching 9 bases. The length of the CDR3 is 15 residues. J lost 11 bases, V lost 3 bases, and 11 bases had no gene match. Looked up from germline, CDR1 is MDHEN and CDR2 is SYDVKM. CDR3 in amino acids: CASSLSLAGRIKQFF. The CDR3 DNA sequence: TGTGCCAGCAGTTTGAGCCTAGCGGGACGGATTAAGCAGTTCTTC.

This sequence joins TRBV6-1 and TRBJ1-5; 7 positions match TRBD1. There are 13 residues in the CDR3. The V segment lost 3 bases and the J segment 6 bases; nucleotides outside the gene matches: 2. The germline gives CDR1 MNHNS, CDR2 SASEGT. The CDR3 bases are TGTGCCAGCAGTGATAGGGACAGTCAGCCCCAGCATTTT. This codes for CASSDRDSQPQHF.

This sequence joins TRBV18 and TRBJ1-1; perhaps TRBD1 as D (5 bases). Germline V gene sequence: CDR1 KGHSH, CDR2 LQKENI. There are 14 residues in the CDR3. Trimming cost V 3 bases and J 1 base, with 9 bases left between them. CDR3: CASSPGGWNTEAFF. The CDR3 DNA follows: TGTGCCAGCTCACCGGGGGGGTGGAACACTGAAGCTTTCTTT.

The chain carries TRBV2 and TRBJ2-7, with TRBD2 identical over 10 bases. The CDR3 has 14 amino acids. From germline, CDR1 is SNHLY and CDR2 FYNNEI. V shed 7 bases, J shed 6 bases, and the junction held 9 bases outside the gene matches. CDR3: CASTFRAGGGEQYF. The CDR3 DNA is TGTGCCAGCACCTTCCGAGCGGGAGGGGGCGAGCAGTACTTC. The full variable domain, its missing parts supplied by reference TRBV2 and TRBJ2-7, is EPEVTQTPSHQVTQMGQEVILRCVPISNHLYFYWYRQILGQKVEFLVSFYNNEISEKSEIFDDQFSVERPDGSNFTLKIRSTKLEDSAMYFCASTFRAGGGEQYFGPGTRLTVT.